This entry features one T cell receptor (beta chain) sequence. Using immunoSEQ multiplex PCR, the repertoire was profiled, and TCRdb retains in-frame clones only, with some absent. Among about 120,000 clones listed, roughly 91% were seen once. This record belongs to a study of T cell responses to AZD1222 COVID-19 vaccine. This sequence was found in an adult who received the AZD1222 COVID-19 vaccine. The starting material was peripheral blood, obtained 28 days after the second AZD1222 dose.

Here the CDR3 DNA reads TGTGCCAGCAGGGGTCCTGAGGATTCACCCCTCCACTTT. This sequence encodes CASRGPEDSPLHF. V usage is TRBV2 and J usage is TRBJ1-6; D is uncertain. CDR3 size: 13 residues. Trimming stripped 6 bases from V and 8 bases from J, with 11 bases between. Germline V CDR1 and CDR2: SNHLY, FYNNEI.